Below, 11 T cell receptor beta chains from the same sample are listed, as sequenced in a study of cytomegalovirus exposure and HLA in healthy donors listed by TCRdb under 2017. Receptor amplification or capture employed the immunoSEQ multiplex PCR assay. The multiplex PCR relied on a mix of 60 forward primers for TCR Vbeta segments and 13 reverse primers for TCR Jbeta segments. TCRdb re-hosts the immuneACCESS table, in-frame sequences only. Its copies lack some clones; in the studies checked, an unresolved V gene accounts for under half of them, and the cause for the rest is not known. The table for this sample shows roughly 50,000 clones. The top ten clones comprise 2.1% of the sample. Sequencing input: PBMCs. All receptors come from a woman in her 40s in good health and CMV-seronegative.

The rearrangement uses TRBV2 and TRBJ2-5, with D possibly being TRBD1 (6 bases). The assigned J gene may be wrong: the sequence end matches TRBJ2-7 better. Per germline, CDR1 SNHLY and CDR2 FYNNEI. The CDR3 spans 15 residues. The CDR3 region is CASSDKGEGSYEQYF. The CDR3, as DNA: TGTGCCAGCAGTGACAAGGGGGAAGGGTCCTACGAGCAGTACTTC.

Points on this clone: Compared with germline, one end of the junction differs, possibly owing to a read error. J is TRBJ2-7 and V is TRBV19; a possible D gene is TRBD1 (6 bases). CDR1 is LNHDA, CDR2 SQIVND, per germline (reference sequence). This CDR3 region has 11 residues. The CDR3 is CASSNRQVIHF. In DNA, the CDR3 is TGTGCCAGTAGTAACCGACAGGTCATACACTTC. Supplemented by reference TRBV19 and TRBJ2-7, the full variable domain reads DGGITQSPKYLFRKEGQNVTLSCEQNLNHDAMYWYRQDPGQGLRLIYYSQIVNDFQKGDIAEGYSVSREKKESFPLTVTSAQKNPTAFYLCASSNRQVIHFGPGTRLTVT.

CDR3 DNA sequence: TGTGCCAGCAGCTTGGCCCCGGGGGGGTTACAGCCCCAGCATTTT. It specifies CASSLAPGGLQPQHF. This chain joins TRBV5-4 and TRBJ1-5; maybe TRBD1 (5 bases). The V and J ends lost 0 bases and 7 bases respectively, with 14 bases between them. Per the germline V gene, CDR1 is SGHNT and CDR2 is YYREEE (reference sequence). The CDR3 spans 15 residues.

V usage is TRBV5-6 and J usage is TRBJ2-3; no clear D. V was trimmed by 0 bases and J by 10 bases, leaving 15 bases between them. The CDR3 spans 14 residues. Per the germline V gene, CDR1 is SGHDT and CDR2 is YYEEEE. DNA of the CDR3: TGTGCCAGCAGCTTGGACAGTCTTCCAGTGGCGCAGTATTTT. Protein product: CASSLDSLPVAQYF.

The chain couples TRBV10-3 to TRBJ1-1; 7 bases align to TRBD1. This CDR3 has 14 residues. The germline CDR1 and CDR2 sequences are ENHRY and SYGVKD. V was pared by 5 bases and J by 2 bases, with 5 bases of the junction left unmatched. The CDR3 DNA reads TGTGCCATCAGTTGGGACAGAGACAACACTGAAGCTTTCTTT. This sequence encodes CAISWDRDNTEAFF.

The V call is TRBV7-3, the J call TRBJ2-3, with 7 bases matching TRBD1. The J segment lost 0 bases and the V segment lost 5 bases, leaving 5 bases of the junction unmatched. Per germline, CDR1 SGHTA and CDR2 FQGTGA. The CDR3 has 15 residues. Here the CDR3 reads CASSPRDRSTDTQYF. CDR3 coding DNA: TGTGCCAGCAGCCCACGGGACAGAAGCACAGATACGCAGTATTTT.

About this clone itself: In the same sample, other DNA sequences code for this CDR3. The V and J genes are TRBV4-3 and TRBJ1-6; D is undetermined. There are 16 residues in the CDR3. Germline CDR1 LGHNA, CDR2 YSLEER. With 0 bases removed from V and 2 bases from J, the gap between germline ends came to 8 bases. This chain's CDR3 is CASSQDGTAYNSPLHF. CDR3 DNA: TGCGCCAGCAGCCAAGATGGAACAGCCTATAATTCACCCCTCCACTTT.

With regard to this clone: Other DNA sequences within the sample encode an identical CDR3. V is TRBV13 and J is TRBJ2-3; 7 bases map to TRBD1. CDR1 is PRHDT, CDR2 FYEKMQ, per germline (reference sequence). The V segment lost 0 bases and the J segment 6 bases; nucleotides outside the gene matches: 6. The CDR3 is 15 residues long. The CDR3 bases are TGTGCCAGCAGCTTAGGATTACAGGGGATCGATACGCAGTATTTT. This gives the protein CASSLGLQGIDTQYF.

The chain uses TRBV5-1 and TRBJ2-3; 12 bases fit TRBD2. Germline CDR1 SGHRS, CDR2 YFSETQ. The CDR3 loop spans 16 amino acids. J gave up 4 bases and V 4 bases, and 7 bases lay outside the gene matches. As DNA, the CDR3 is TGCGCCAGCAGCCCTGACGCTAGCGGGGGGGCAGATACGCAGTATTTT. Translated: CASSPDASGGADTQYF.

V is TRBV11-3 and J is TRBJ1-1, with D possibly TRBD1 on 5 matching bases. Germline values: CDR1 SGHNT, CDR2 YENEEA. The CDR3 covers 14 residues. Between the trimmed V and J ends, which lost 5 bases and 5 bases, there was a span of 15 bases. Here the CDR3 DNA reads TGTGCCAGCAGCGACCGGACCGGGGGGACTGAAGCTTTCTTT. Translation gives CASSDRTGGTEAFF.

CDR3 sequence reads: CASSPLGAETQYF. The CDR3 nucleotides are TGTGCCAGCAGTCCTTTAGGGGCAGAGACCCAGTACTTC. The rearrangement uses TRBV27 and TRBJ2-5, with D tentatively TRBD1 (5 bases). Germline V gene lookup returns CDR1 MNHEY and CDR2 SMNVEV (reference sequence). The CDR3 length is 13 residues. V was shortened by 5 bases and J by 4 bases, with 11 bases between the two germline ends.